This TCR beta chain was identified during a study of shared clonotypes between healthy human individuals. Study background: For every donor, three CD4 naive, three CD4 memory, two CD8 naive and one CD8 memory plates were used.

CD45RA-negative memory and CD45RA+ naive subsets were split from the CD4+ cells. Some clones are missing from TCRdb's copy, which holds only in-frame ones; the method was immunoSEQ multiplex PCR. The data show 2 million to 2.5 million clones, roughly 93% seen once. CDR3 length: 16 residues. The V gene's germline CDR1 is KGHSH and CDR2 LQKENI. V gave up 2 bases and J gave up 0 bases; unmatched junction bases: 6. Study conclusions and caveats: Some naive CD4 clonotypes, roughly 4.7%, turned up in common across four donors.

A remark on this clone: Its antigen is not identified.

The chain links TRBV18 to TRBJ2-7; 8 bases are shared with TRBD1. The sequenced sample was naive CD4+ T cells from PBMCs. Stated subset: CD45RA+ positively selected. The sequence came from a young man in good health. Some clones in this sample may be carry-over from other donors' samples. This CDR3 is CASSPYTGGSSYEQYF. The DNA of the CDR3 is TGTGCCAGCTCACCATACACAGGGGGGAGCTCCTACGAGCAGTACTTC. Drawing the rest from reference TRBV18 and TRBJ2-7, the complete variable domain is NAGVMQNPRHLVRRRGQEARLRCSPMKGHSHVYWYRQLPEEGLKFMVYLQKENIIDESGMPKERFSAEFPKEGPSILRIQQVVRGDSAAYFCASSPYTGGSSYEQYFGPGTRLTVT.